This entry lists 27 T cell receptor beta chains sequenced from one sample in a study of circulating and synovial CD4+ cells in juvenile arthritis. Libraries were prepared by immunoSEQ multiplex PCR; TCRdb keeps only in-frame clonotypes and omits some of them. The sample has about 39,000 clones, approximately 93% seen once. The sequenced material came from CD4+ T cells from blood. These receptors all stem from a human donor with juvenile idiopathic arthritis.

The gene calls are TRBV7-3 and TRBJ1-6; D unresolved. The CDR3 contains 13 residues. Germline lookup yields CDR1 SGHTA and CDR2 FQGTGA. V lost 5 bases to trimming and J lost 7 bases, with 9 bases between them. Here the CDR3 reads CASSDGRNSPLHF. The CDR3 nucleotides are TGTGCCAGCAGCGACGGGAGGAATTCACCCCTCCACTTT.

Remarks on this clone: The same CDR3 arises from other DNA sequences in this sample as well. V and J are TRBV7-2 and TRBJ1-5, with TRBD1 as a possible D gene (6 bases). Trimming removed 5 bases at V and 3 bases at J, with 11 bases between. The CDR3 is 14 amino acids. Germline CDR1 SGHTA, CDR2 FQGNSA. CDR3 DNA sequence: TGTGCCAGCAGCCTGGGGACACCCAATCAGCCCCAGCATTTT. As protein: CASSLGTPNQPQHF.

In nucleotides, the CDR3 is TGTGCCAGCAGCCCCATCCAACAGTACACGCAGTATTTT. Encoded protein: CASSPIQQYTQYF. The chain couples TRBV14 to TRBJ2-3; the D is unclear. Germline V gene lookup returns CDR1 SGHDN and CDR2 FVKESK. CDR3 length equals 13 residues. Trimming stripped 4 bases from V and 9 bases from J, with 14 bases between.

This sequence joins TRBV2 and TRBJ1-1; possible D gene TRBD1, 6 bases. The CDR3 loop spans 10 amino acids. The V gene lost 6 bases and the J gene lost 7 bases, with 6 bases spanning the gap. The germline gives CDR1 SNHLY, CDR2 FYNNEI. The CDR3 protein is CASRQGEAFF. The CDR3 DNA reads as TGTGCCAGCAGACAGGGTGAAGCTTTCTTT.

The gene calls are TRBV7-3 and TRBJ2-1; 11 positions match TRBD2. The CDR3 consists of 17 residues. The J segment lost 4 bases and the V segment lost 5 bases, leaving 10 bases of the junction unmatched. CDR1 and CDR2 from the germline V gene are SGHTA and FQGTGA. Written as DNA, the CDR3 is TGTGCCAGCAGCACCCATCTAGCGGGGGGACCATACAATGAGCAGTTCTTC. It codes for CASSTHLAGGPYNEQFF.

The V and J genes are TRBV10-3 and TRBJ1-3, with 9 positions matching TRBD1. Germline lookup yields CDR1 ENHRY and CDR2 SYGVKD. The CDR3 is made up of 15 amino acids. V shed 3 bases and J 6 bases; nucleotides not matched to a gene: 6. The CDR3, as DNA: TGTGCCATCAGTGATAAGGGACAGGGACCAAACACCATATATTTT. This gives the protein CAISDKGQGPNTIYF.

The rearrangement joins TRBV6-4 to TRBJ1-6; TRBD1 might be the D (6 bases). Trimming shortened V by 6 bases and J by 8 bases, and 17 bases separated the two germline ends. The CDR3 runs to 15 residues. The germline V gene has CDR1 MRHNA and CDR2 SNTAGT. The CDR3 nucleotides are TGTGCCAGCAGGCATTTGAGGACAGAAGATTCACCCCTCCACTTT. Translated, it gives CASRHLRTEDSPLHF.

The chain carries TRBV7-8 and TRBJ1-2, with D perhaps TRBD1 (6 bases). Germline assignment: CDR1 SGHVS and CDR2 FQNEAQ. The CDR3 covers 12 residues. The germline V and J ends were trimmed by 4 bases and 7 bases, with 10 bases remaining between them. For the CDR3, the DNA is TGTGCCAGCAGCTCCTTAGGGGGTGGCTACACCTTC. Its protein product is CASSSLGGGYTF.

The chain has TRBV11-2 and TRBJ1-1; D gene unclear. The CDR3 contains 14 residues. The germline V and J ends were trimmed by 3 bases and 4 bases, with 12 bases remaining between them. Looked up from germline, CDR1 is SGHAT and CDR2 is FQNNGV. DNA for the CDR3: TGTGCCAGCAGCTTTGGGAGAAAGGGCACTGAAGCTTTCTTT. This sequence encodes CASSFGRKGTEAFF.

The chain links TRBV28 to TRBJ2-4, with 8 nucleotides matching TRBD1. Germline V gene sequence: CDR1 MDHEN, CDR2 SYDVKM. This CDR3 has 15 residues. J lost 0 bases, V lost 7 bases, and 5 bases had no gene match. The CDR3 DNA follows: TGTGCCAGCACCGGGACAGGTATAGCCAAAAACATTCAGTACTTC. Amino acids: CASTGTGIAKNIQYF. The whole variable domain, filled in from reference TRBV28 and TRBJ2-4, reads DVKVTQSSRYLVKRTGEKVFLECVQDMDHENMFWYRQDPGLGLRLIYFSYDVKMKEKGDIPEGYSVSREKKERFSLILESASTNQTSMYLCASTGTGIAKNIQYFGAGTRLSVL.

The gene calls are TRBV6-4 and TRBJ2-7; 10 bases match TRBD2. Per germline, CDR1 MRHNA and CDR2 SNTAGT. This CDR3 is built from 13 residues. The ends lost 4 bases at V and 5 bases at J; junction bases unmatched: 2. Written as DNA, the CDR3 is TGTGCCAGCAGTGCTGGGACTAGCGACGAGCAGTACTTC. As protein: CASSAGTSDEQYF.

The chain carries TRBV6-1 and TRBJ1-2; D perhaps matches TRBD1 (5 bases). Per germline, CDR1 MNHNS and CDR2 SASEGT. The CDR3 has 14 residues. The V gene lost 4 bases and the J gene lost 6 bases, with 15 bases spanning the gap. CDR3 in amino acids: CASSAPGNVDGYTF. CDR3 nucleotide sequence: TGTGCCAGCAGTGCTCCAGGGAACGTCGATGGCTACACCTTC.

The chain couples TRBV5-1 to TRBJ2-7, with unresolved D. V was pared by 0 bases and J by 1 base, with 5 bases between. CDR1 and CDR2 (germline): SGHRS, YFSETQ. The CDR3 is made up of 13 amino acids. The CDR3 spells CASSLAHSYEQYF. The CDR3 nucleotides are TGCGCCAGCAGCTTGGCCCATTCCTACGAGCAGTACTTC.

The chain combines TRBV6-1 with TRBJ1-1; no reliable D call. V was shortened by 2 bases and J by 1 base, with 14 bases between the two germline ends. CDR1 and CDR2 (germline): MNHNS, SASEGT. This CDR3 is 16 amino acids long. The CDR3 protein is CASSEKGRPSNTEAFF. CDR3 DNA sequence: TGTGCCAGCAGTGAAAAAGGCAGGCCCTCGAACACTGAAGCTTTCTTT.

V is TRBV11-2 and J is TRBJ1-1; 7 bases agree with TRBD1. The CDR3 is made up of 15 amino acids. The ends lost 3 bases at V and 5 bases at J; junction bases unmatched: 9. CDR1 SGHAT and CDR2 FQNNGV come from the germline V gene. In DNA form, the CDR3 reads TGTGCCAGCAGCTTTCCCGAATCCAGGGGGACTGAAGCTTTCTTT. As protein: CASSFPESRGTEAFF.

The V call is TRBV10-2, the J call TRBJ2-3; a weak D match, TRBD1 (5 bases). Trimming removed 5 bases from V and 7 bases from J, with 19 bases in between. Germline V CDR1 and CDR2: WSHSY, SAAADI. CDR3 length equals 15 residues. The CDR3 DNA reads as TGCGCCAGCAGTCCCGTGGCAGGGAACGTCTATACGCAGTATTTT. This gives the protein CASSPVAGNVYTQYF.

The gene calls are TRBV5-1 and TRBJ2-5; the match to TRBD2 covers 12 bases. V lost 4 bases, J lost 4 bases, and 8 bases stayed unmatched. From germline, CDR1 is SGHRS and CDR2 YFSETQ. The CDR3 contains 16 residues. The CDR3 region has the DNA TGCGCCAGCAGCCCGAGACTAGCGGGGGCCGGAGAGACCCAGTACTTC. Residues: CASSPRLAGAGETQYF.

CDR3 coding DNA: TGTGCCAGCAGTCTTGGACAGGTCACTGAAGCTTTCTTT. Translated, it gives CASSLGQVTEAFF. The chain employs TRBV11-2 and TRBJ1-1; 7 nucleotides align to TRBD1. V dropped 6 bases and J dropped 4; count of bases not matched to a gene: 5. This CDR3 is built from 13 residues. The germline V gene has CDR1 SGHAT and CDR2 FQNNGV.

The gene calls are TRBV5-1 and TRBJ2-1, with 8 bases matching TRBD2. Germline values: CDR1 SGHRS, CDR2 YFSETQ. Losses at the gene ends were 4 bases for V and 1 base for J; bases not matched to a gene: 10. This CDR3 region has 17 residues. The CDR3 nucleotides are TGCGCCAGCAGCCCGGGGGGGGTTCCGAGGTCCTACAATGAGCAGTTCTTC. It is translated as CASSPGGVPRSYNEQFF.

V is TRBV27 and J is TRBJ2-7; possible D gene TRBD1, 5 bases. This CDR3 region has 14 residues. From germline, CDR1 is MNHEY and CDR2 SMNVEV (reference sequence). Trimming took 6 bases from V and 0 from J, leaving 12 bases between them. The DNA of the CDR3 is TGTGCCAGCAGCTGGGGCCGGAGCTCCTACGAGCAGTACTTC. This codes for CASSWGRSSYEQYF.

The chain recombines TRBV19 with TRBJ1-1; 8 nucleotides align to TRBD1. V lost 7 bases to trimming and J lost 0 bases; unmatched junction nucleotides: 16. The CDR3 contains 18 residues. Germline CDR1 is LNHDA and CDR2 is SQIVND (reference sequence). CDR3 sequence (DNA): TGTGCCAGTACTATGCGAGGCAGGGGGCGAAGGATGAACACTGAAGCTTTCTTT. Its protein is CASTMRGRGRRMNTEAFF.

The V call is TRBV10-3, the J call TRBJ1-1; D may be TRBD1 (6 bases). Trimming shortened V by 2 bases and J by 5 bases, and 15 bases separated the two germline ends. Germline V CDR1 and CDR2: ENHRY, SYGVKD. This CDR3 region has 15 residues. The CDR3 DNA is TGTGCCATCAGTGAGGGGGCGGGGGGCTATACTGAAGCTTTCTTT. Translation gives CAISEGAGGYTEAFF.

The chain is built from TRBV30 and TRBJ1-1; 8 nucleotides align to TRBD1. Germline V lookup: CDR1 GTSNPN, CDR2 SVGIG (reference sequence). After removal of 0 bases from V and 5 bases from J, the junction contained 2 bases not matched to a gene. There are 13 residues in the CDR3. The CDR3 loop is CAWSVRGLTEAFF. The CDR3 DNA is TGTGCCTGGAGTGTCAGGGGGCTGACTGAAGCTTTCTTT. Drawing the rest from reference TRBV30 and TRBJ1-1, the complete variable domain is SQTIHQWPATLVQPVGSPLSLECTVEGTSNPNLYWYRQAAGRGLQLLFYSVGIGQISSEVPQNLSASRPQDRQFILSSKKLLLSDSGFYLCAWSVRGLTEAFFGQGTRLTVV.

The genes are TRBV5-6 and TRBJ2-3; TRBD1 agrees at 9 bases. Germline V gene data show CDR1 as SGHDT and CDR2 as YYEEEE. The CDR3 is 15 amino acids. The trim removed 2 bases at V and 2 bases at J, leaving 3 bases unmatched. Here the CDR3 reads CASSFGTGYTDTQYF. Here the CDR3 DNA reads TGTGCCAGCAGCTTCGGGACAGGGTACACAGATACGCAGTATTTT.

The V and J genes are TRBV5-1 and TRBJ2-3; TRBD1 matches 8 bases. J lost 2 bases, V lost 3 bases, and 5 bases had no gene match. The CDR3 has 15 residues. Germline CDR1 reads SGHRS; CDR2 reads YFSETQ. The CDR3 DNA reads as TGCGCCAGCAGCTCGACAGGGGAACCCACAGATACGCAGTATTTT. Amino acid sequence: CASSSTGEPTDTQYF.

The chain employs TRBV6-5 and TRBJ2-7; D may be TRBD2 (7 bases). Germline V lookup: CDR1 MNHEY, CDR2 SVGAGI. Trimming cost V 8 bases and J 2 bases, with 16 bases left between them. The CDR3 is 14 residues long. CDR3 protein: CASGRGASTYEQYF. The DNA of the CDR3 is TGTGCCAGCGGACGGGGGGCCTCTACCTACGAGCAGTACTTC.

The chain couples TRBV7-3 to TRBJ1-1; D is undetermined. The CDR3 has 15 residues. V shed 1 base and J shed 7 bases, with 16 bases lying between them. Germline CDR1 reads SGHTA; CDR2 reads FQGTGA. CDR3 in DNA: TGTGCCAGCAGCTTAATCGGGGTAGTGGCAGTTGAAGCTTTCTTT. It specifies CASSLIGVVAVEAFF.